Shown below are 26 T cell receptor beta chains from a single sample sequenced in a study of PD-1 blockade in classical Hodgkin lymphoma. After autologous stem cell transplantation all patients relapsed, and prior brentuximab vedotin exposure differed between cohorts. Data came from immunoSEQ multiplex PCR; TCRdb stores just in-frame clones and leaves some out. In the table there are about 12,000 clones, about nine tenths of which are singletons. Sequenced here: peripheral blood mononuclear cells (PBMCs), sampled at baseline. The source is a human donor with classical Hodgkin lymphoma.

This chain joins TRBV6-1 and TRBJ1-2, with D uncertain. Germline CDR1 and CDR2: MNHNS and SASEGT. V lost 4 bases and J lost 7, with 7 bases in between. CDR3 length equals 11 residues. Here the CDR3 reads CASSVAVGYTF. Here the CDR3 DNA reads TGTGCCAGCAGTGTGGCGGTTGGCTACACCTTC.

The chain has TRBV6-5 and TRBJ1-1; D is ambiguous. This CDR3 spans 13 amino acids. Trimming cost V 5 bases and J 3 bases, with 10 bases left between them. Germline CDR1 reads MNHEY; CDR2 reads SVGAGI. The CDR3 DNA sequence: TGTGCCAGCAGTCGACGGGTCTACACTGAAGCTTTCTTT. It is translated as CASSRRVYTEAFF.

This chain joins TRBV6-1 and TRBJ2-1; the D is unclear. The CDR3 has 16 residues. Germline assignment: CDR1 MNHNS and CDR2 SASEGT. The germline V and J ends were trimmed by 2 bases and 0 bases, with 11 bases remaining between them. Written as DNA, the CDR3 is TGTGCCAGCAGTGAAATTAGGCAGGCCTCCTACAATGAGCAGTTCTTC. It codes for CASSEIRQASYNEQFF.

This chain joins TRBV13 and TRBJ2-5; 10 nucleotides match TRBD2. This CDR3 region has 15 residues. Germline V gene lookup returns CDR1 PRHDT and CDR2 FYEKMQ (reference sequence). Trimming at V came to 5 bases and at J to 5 bases, leaving 8 bases not matched to a gene. CDR3 in amino acids: CASSPSGGARETQYF. DNA of the CDR3: TGTGCCAGCAGCCCAAGCGGGGGGGCTCGGGAGACCCAGTACTTC.

The chain has TRBV30 and TRBJ2-5; 9 bases agree with TRBD1. V shed 0 bases and J 1 base; nucleotides not matched to a gene: 3. The germline V gene encodes CDR1 GTSNPN and CDR2 SVGIG (reference sequence). The CDR3 consists of 15 residues. The CDR3 loop is CAWSVHRGLQETQYF. For the CDR3, the DNA is TGTGCCTGGAGTGTACACAGGGGGCTCCAAGAGACCCAGTACTTC.

The chain has TRBV6-5 and TRBJ2-7, with 9 positions matching TRBD1. The J segment lost 3 bases and the V segment lost 6 bases, leaving 9 bases of the junction unmatched. The CDR3 totals 15 residues. Germline V gene lookup returns CDR1 MNHEY and CDR2 SVGAGI. The CDR3 DNA reads as TGTGCCAGCAGCTTGGCCGGGACAGGGTACTACGAGCAGTACTTC. Translated: CASSLAGTGYYEQYF.

This clone was seen a single time. J is TRBJ1-3 and V is TRBV5-1, with a tentative D call TRBD1 (6 bases). V lost 4 bases to trimming and J lost 0 bases, with 14 bases between them. This CDR3 is 16 amino acids long. The germline V gene encodes CDR1 SGHRS and CDR2 YFSETQ. This CDR3 is CASSGTGTISGNTIYF. CDR3 bases: TGCGCCAGCAGCGGTACAGGGACAATCTCTGGAAACACCATATATTTT.

V is TRBV5-1 and J is TRBJ1-2; possibly TRBD1 for D (5 bases). This CDR3 is 13 amino acids long. Trimming pared 0 bases from V and 4 bases from J, leaving 7 bases between. Germline values: CDR1 SGHRS, CDR2 YFSETQ. CDR3 in DNA: TGCGCCAGCAGCTTGGCCAGGGTCTATGGCTACACCTTC. This encodes CASSLARVYGYTF.

This chain links TRBV5-6 with TRBJ2-1; D uncertain. The CDR3 totals 13 residues. V was trimmed by 4 bases and J by 3 bases, leaving 8 bases between them. Germline V gene lookup returns CDR1 SGHDT and CDR2 YYEEEE. For the CDR3, the DNA is TGTGCCAGCAGCGGGGATTTCTACAATGAGCAGTTCTTC. It translates to CASSGDFYNEQFF.

This chain links TRBV19 with TRBJ1-2; TRBD1 matches 9 bases. V gave up 9 bases and J gave up 2 bases; unmatched junction bases: 4. Germline-derived CDR1 and CDR2 are LNHDA and SQIVND (reference sequence). This CDR3 comprises 13 residues. The CDR3 nucleotides are TGTGCCAGCTCGACAGGGGGGAACTATGGCTACACCTTC. Encoded protein: CASSTGGNYGYTF.

The chain links TRBV5-4 to TRBJ1-2; D is uncertain. V was cut by 3 bases and J by 5 bases, with 17 bases left in between. Germline lookup yields CDR1 SGHNT and CDR2 YYREEE (reference sequence). CDR3 length: 15 residues. Here the CDR3 reads CASSSVDRSLYGYTF. In DNA form, the CDR3 reads TGTGCCAGCAGCTCTGTGGATCGTTCTCTTTATGGCTACACCTTC.

V is TRBV27 and J is TRBJ2-1; TRBD2 is a possible D gene (5 bases). CDR1 and CDR2 (germline): MNHEY, SMNVEV (reference sequence). V gave up 4 bases and J gave up 0 bases, with 10 bases separating them. The CDR3 sequence is 15 residues long. This CDR3 is CASSYLALSYNEQFF. Here the CDR3 DNA reads TGTGCCAGCAGTTACCTAGCTCTCTCCTACAATGAGCAGTTCTTC.

The chain couples TRBV27 to TRBJ2-7, with D possibly TRBD2 on 5 matching bases. The CDR3 runs 14 residues. Trimming stripped 0 bases from V and 2 bases from J, with 8 bases between. Germline loops: CDR1 MNHEY, CDR2 SMNVEV (reference sequence). The CDR3 nucleotides are TGTGCCAGCAGTTTATCGAGAGGGCCCTACGAGCAGTACTTC. Its translation: CASSLSRGPYEQYF.

The gene calls are TRBV7-9 and TRBJ2-7; TRBD1 matches 7 bases. The ends lost 11 bases at V and 0 bases at J; junction bases unmatched: 13. The CDR3 length is 15 residues. Germline V gene sequence: CDR1 SEHNR, CDR2 FQNEAQ (reference sequence). CDR3: CASAWGQWSSYEQYF. For the CDR3, the DNA is TGTGCCTCCGCCTGGGGACAGTGGAGCTCCTACGAGCAGTACTTC.

V is TRBV5-1 and J is TRBJ2-5; TRBD1 agrees at 7 bases. The germline CDR1 and CDR2 sequences are SGHRS and YFSETQ. The V and J ends lost 9 bases and 4 bases, in that order; junction bases with no gene match: 15. The CDR3 contains 15 residues. The chain's CDR3 is CATQHITGAGETQYF. The CDR3 coding sequence is TGCGCCACCCAGCACATCACAGGGGCGGGAGAGACCCAGTACTTC.

The rearrangement uses TRBV6-1 and TRBJ2-7; the D is unclear. CDR3 length: 17 amino acids. Germline CDR1 and CDR2: MNHNS and SASEGT. The V and J ends lost 0 bases and 3 bases respectively, with 18 bases between them. CDR3: CASSEAGLGRMHYEQYF. In DNA, the CDR3 is TGTGCCAGCAGTGAAGCGGGTCTAGGACGGATGCACTACGAGCAGTACTTC.

The chain uses TRBV28 and TRBJ1-2, with a tentative D call TRBD1 (5 bases). CDR1 and CDR2 (germline): MDHEN, SYDVKM. Trimming removed 5 bases at V and 4 bases at J, with 17 bases between. The CDR3 is 15 amino acids. CDR3 DNA: TGTGCCAGCAGTCTCCTTCAGGGAATTATCTATGGCTACACCTTC. Translated: CASSLLQGIIYGYTF.

The chain couples TRBV18 to TRBJ1-4, with 9 bases fitting TRBD1. Germline V gene sequence: CDR1 KGHSH, CDR2 LQKENI. The CDR3 length is 15 residues. V lost 3 bases, J lost 6 bases, and 5 bases stayed unmatched. The CDR3 nucleotides read TGTGCCAGCTCACCTTACAGGGGGCAGTATGAAAAACTGTTTTTT. Amino acid sequence: CASSPYRGQYEKLFF. The variable domain in full, with the rest retrieved from reference TRBV18 and TRBJ1-4, is NAGVMQNPRHLVRRRGQEARLRCSPMKGHSHVYWYRQLPEEGLKFMVYLQKENIIDESGMPKERFSAEFPKEGPSILRIQQVVRGDSAAYFCASSPYRGQYEKLFFGSGTQLSVL.

For the CDR3, the DNA is TGCGCCAGCAGCCCTTCGACAGGGGGCGTCGCCCCGAATACGCAGTATTTT. Encoded protein: CASSPSTGGVAPNTQYF. The rearrangement uses TRBV5-1 and TRBJ2-3; 10 nucleotides agree with TRBD1. After removal of 4 bases from V and 7 bases from J, the junction contained 15 bases not matched to a gene. Per the germline V gene, CDR1 is SGHRS and CDR2 is YFSETQ. The CDR3 contains 17 residues.

The chain joins TRBV27 to TRBJ2-5; D may correspond to TRBD1 or TRBD2 (6 bases each). Between the trimmed V and J ends, which lost 3 bases and 2 bases, there was a span of 10 bases. CDR3 size: 14 residues. Germline lookup yields CDR1 MNHEY and CDR2 SMNVEV (reference sequence). The CDR3 DNA follows: TGTGCCAGCAGTTTTAGGGGGGATCAAGAGACCCAGTACTTC. It encodes CASSFRGDQETQYF.

The chain uses TRBV5-1 and TRBJ2-2; D unclear. V lost 0 bases and J lost 5, with 11 bases in between. CDR3 length: 15 amino acids. Per germline, CDR1 SGHRS and CDR2 YFSETQ. The CDR3 nucleotides read TGCGCCAGCAGCTTGGAGGTCAGGCGGACCGGGGAGCTGTTTTTT. The encoded protein is CASSLEVRRTGELFF.

The rearrangement links TRBV5-1 to TRBJ2-1, with D perhaps being TRBD1 or TRBD2 (5 bases each). The CDR3 loop spans 13 amino acids. Looked up from germline, CDR1 is SGHRS and CDR2 is YFSETQ. The V and J ends lost 5 bases and 4 bases respectively, with 10 bases between them. The DNA for the CDR3 is TGCGCCAGCAGTGAGGGGCCTTACAATGAGCAGTTCTTC. This gives the protein CASSEGPYNEQFF.

The genes are TRBV7-9 and TRBJ1-2; D remains unclear. V lost 1 base and J 8 bases, leaving 14 bases between the germline ends. Germline V gene sequence: CDR1 SEHNR, CDR2 FQNEAQ (reference sequence). The CDR3 runs to 14 residues. DNA of the CDR3: TGTGCCAGCAGCTTAGAGGGCCGAACTTTCGGCTACACCTTC. Its translation is CASSLEGRTFGYTF.

V and J are TRBV5-1 and TRBJ2-3; possible D gene TRBD1, 5 bases. Germline lookup yields CDR1 SGHRS and CDR2 YFSETQ. CDR3 length equals 17 residues. V was clipped by 0 bases and J by 0 bases, with 14 bases between them. This CDR3 is CASSLVGPTMSTDTQYF. CDR3 sequence (DNA): TGCGCCAGCAGCTTGGTGGGGCCTACCATGAGCACAGATACGCAGTATTTT.

This clone has a single count. The chain couples TRBV6-5 to TRBJ2-1; TRBD2 is a possible D gene (7 bases). V was pared by 6 bases and J by 5 bases, with 17 bases between. The CDR3 length is 15 residues. Germline loops: CDR1 MNHEY, CDR2 SVGAGI. CDR3 DNA: TGTGCCAGCAGCCTACAGGGAGGGGGGAACAATGAGCAGTTCTTC. This codes for CASSLQGGGNNEQFF.

This clone was picked up one time. The same CDR3 also results from other DNA sequences found in this sample. J is TRBJ2-2 and V is TRBV5-1; 9 positions agree with TRBD1. With V trimmed by 5 bases and J by 3 bases, 2 bases remained unmatched. CDR1 and CDR2 (germline): SGHRS, YFSETQ. This CDR3 contains 14 residues. CDR3 protein: CASSRTGDTGELFF. DNA of the CDR3: TGCGCCAGCAGTAGGACAGGGGACACCGGGGAGCTGTTTTTT.